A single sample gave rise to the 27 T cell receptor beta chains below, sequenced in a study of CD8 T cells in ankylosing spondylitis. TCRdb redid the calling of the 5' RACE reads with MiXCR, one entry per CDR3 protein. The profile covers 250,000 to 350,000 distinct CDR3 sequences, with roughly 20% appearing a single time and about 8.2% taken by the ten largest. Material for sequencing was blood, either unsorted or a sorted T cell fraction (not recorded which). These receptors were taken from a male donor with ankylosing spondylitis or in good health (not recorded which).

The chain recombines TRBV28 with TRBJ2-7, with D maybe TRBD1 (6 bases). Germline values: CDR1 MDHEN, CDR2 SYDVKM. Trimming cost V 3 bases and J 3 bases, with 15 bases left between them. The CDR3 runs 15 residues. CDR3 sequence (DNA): TGTGCCAGCAGTTTTGGCGACAGGCCCCTCTACGAGCAGTACGTC. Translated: CASSFGDRPLYEQYV.

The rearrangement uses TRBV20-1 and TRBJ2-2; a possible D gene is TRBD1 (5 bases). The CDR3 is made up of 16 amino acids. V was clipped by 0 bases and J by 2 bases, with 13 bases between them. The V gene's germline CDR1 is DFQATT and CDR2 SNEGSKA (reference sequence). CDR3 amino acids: CSARDQGRANTGELFF. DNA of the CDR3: TGCAGTGCTAGAGATCAGGGTCGGGCAAACACCGGGGAGCTGTTTTTT.

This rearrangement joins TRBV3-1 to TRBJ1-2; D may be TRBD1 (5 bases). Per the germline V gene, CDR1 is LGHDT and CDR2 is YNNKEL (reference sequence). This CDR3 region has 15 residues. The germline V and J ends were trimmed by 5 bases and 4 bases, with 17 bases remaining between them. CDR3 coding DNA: TGTGCCAGCAGCAAAACGAGGGGTTCCGGCTATGGCTACACCTTC. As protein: CASSKTRGSGYGYTF.

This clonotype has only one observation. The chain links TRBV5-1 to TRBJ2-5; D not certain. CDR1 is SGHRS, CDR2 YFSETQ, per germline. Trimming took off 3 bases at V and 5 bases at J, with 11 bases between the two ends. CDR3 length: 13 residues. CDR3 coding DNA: TGCGCCAGCAGCTCTCAAACTGGGGAGACCCAGTACTTC. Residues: CASSSQTGETQYF.

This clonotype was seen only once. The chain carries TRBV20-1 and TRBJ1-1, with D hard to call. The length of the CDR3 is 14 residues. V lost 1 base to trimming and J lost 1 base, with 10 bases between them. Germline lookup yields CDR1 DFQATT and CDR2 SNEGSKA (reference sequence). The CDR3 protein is CSARGGGWNTEAFF. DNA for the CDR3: TGCAGTGCTAGAGGCGGAGGGTGGAACACTGAAGCTTTCTTT.

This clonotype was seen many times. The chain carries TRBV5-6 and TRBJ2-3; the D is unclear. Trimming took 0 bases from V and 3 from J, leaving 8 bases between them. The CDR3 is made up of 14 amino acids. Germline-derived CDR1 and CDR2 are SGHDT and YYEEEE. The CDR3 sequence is CASSLAIGTDTQYF. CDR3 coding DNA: TGTGCCAGCAGCTTGGCAATCGGGACAGATACGCAGTATTTT.

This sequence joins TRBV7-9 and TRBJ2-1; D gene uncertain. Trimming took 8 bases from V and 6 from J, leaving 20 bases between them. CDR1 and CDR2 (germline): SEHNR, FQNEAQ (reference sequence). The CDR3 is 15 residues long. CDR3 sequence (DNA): TGTGCCAGCGGCCCCGGGCTTCTCTGGGGCAATGAGCAGTTCTTC. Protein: CASGPGLLWGNEQFF.

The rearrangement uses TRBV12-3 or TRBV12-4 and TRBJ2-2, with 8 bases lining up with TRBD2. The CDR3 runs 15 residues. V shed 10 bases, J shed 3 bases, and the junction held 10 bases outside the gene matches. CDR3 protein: CATRGGRLYTGELFF. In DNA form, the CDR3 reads TGTGCCACCCGCGGGGGGCGATTATACACCGGGGAGCTGTTTTTT.

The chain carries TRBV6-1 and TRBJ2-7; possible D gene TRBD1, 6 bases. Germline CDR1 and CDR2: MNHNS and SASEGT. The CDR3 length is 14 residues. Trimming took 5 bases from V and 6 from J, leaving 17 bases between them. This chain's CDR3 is CASSTGDKSSEQYV. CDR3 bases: TGTGCCAGCAGTACCGGGGACAAGTCATCCGAGCAGTACGTC.

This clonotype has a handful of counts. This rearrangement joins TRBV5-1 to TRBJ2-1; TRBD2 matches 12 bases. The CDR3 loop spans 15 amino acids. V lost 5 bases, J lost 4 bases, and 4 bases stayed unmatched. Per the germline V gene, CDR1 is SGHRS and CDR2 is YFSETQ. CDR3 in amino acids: CASRGTSGQYNEQFF. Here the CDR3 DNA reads TGCGCCAGCAGAGGGACTAGCGGGCAGTACAATGAGCAGTTCTTC.

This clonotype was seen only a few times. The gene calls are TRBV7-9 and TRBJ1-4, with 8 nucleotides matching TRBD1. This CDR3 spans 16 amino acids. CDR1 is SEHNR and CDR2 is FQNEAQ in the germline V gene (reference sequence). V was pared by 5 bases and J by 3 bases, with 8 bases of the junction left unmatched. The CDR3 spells CASSDTGGKANEKLFF. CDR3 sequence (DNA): TGTGCCAGCAGCGACACAGGGGGAAAGGCTAATGAAAAACTGTTTTTT.

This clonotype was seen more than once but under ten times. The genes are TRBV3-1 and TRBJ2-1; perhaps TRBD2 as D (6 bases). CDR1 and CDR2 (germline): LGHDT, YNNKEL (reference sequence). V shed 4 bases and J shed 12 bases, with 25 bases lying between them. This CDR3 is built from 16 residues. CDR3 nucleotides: TGTGCCAGCAGCCCGTTAATCGAATTAGCGGCCACGGGGCAGTTCTTC. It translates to CASSPLIELAATGQFF.

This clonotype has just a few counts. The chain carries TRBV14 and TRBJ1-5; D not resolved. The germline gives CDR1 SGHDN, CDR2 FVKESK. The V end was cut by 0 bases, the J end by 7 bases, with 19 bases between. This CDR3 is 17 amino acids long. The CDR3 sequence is CASSQDLGGWRRQPQHF. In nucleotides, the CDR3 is TGTGCCAGCAGCCAAGATCTCGGCGGGTGGAGGAGACAGCCCCAGCATTTT.

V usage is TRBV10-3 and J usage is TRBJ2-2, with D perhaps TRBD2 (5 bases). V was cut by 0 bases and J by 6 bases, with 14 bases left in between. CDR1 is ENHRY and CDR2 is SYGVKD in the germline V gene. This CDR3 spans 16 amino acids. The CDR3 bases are TGTGCCATCAGTGAGTCGGGCGGTTCCGGGGCCGGGGAGCTGTTTTTT. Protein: CAISESGGSGAGELFF.

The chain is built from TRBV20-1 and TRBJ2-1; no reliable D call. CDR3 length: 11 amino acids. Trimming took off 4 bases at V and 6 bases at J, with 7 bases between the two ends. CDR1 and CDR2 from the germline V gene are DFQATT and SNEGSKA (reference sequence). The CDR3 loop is CSANKVNEQFF. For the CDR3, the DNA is TGCAGTGCTAATAAAGTCAATGAGCAGTTCTTC.

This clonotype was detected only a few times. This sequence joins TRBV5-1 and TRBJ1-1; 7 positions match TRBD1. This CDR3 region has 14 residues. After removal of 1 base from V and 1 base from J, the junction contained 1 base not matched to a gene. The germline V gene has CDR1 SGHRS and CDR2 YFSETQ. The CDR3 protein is CASSLTGANTEAFF. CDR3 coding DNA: TGCGCCAGCAGCTTGACAGGGGCGAACACTGAAGCTTTCTTT. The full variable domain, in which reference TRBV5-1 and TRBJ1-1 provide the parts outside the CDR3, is KAGVTQTPRYLIKTRGQQVTLSCSPISGHRSVSWYQQTPGQGLQFLFEYFSETQRNKGNFPGRFSGRQFSNSRSEMNVSTLELGDSALYLCASSLTGANTEAFFGQGTRLTVV.

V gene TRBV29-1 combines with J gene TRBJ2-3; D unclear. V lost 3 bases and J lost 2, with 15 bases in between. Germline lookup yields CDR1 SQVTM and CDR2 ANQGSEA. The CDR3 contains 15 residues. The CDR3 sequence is CSVDRAPGSTDTQYF. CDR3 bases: TGCAGCGTTGATCGAGCGCCCGGTTCCACAGATACGCAGTATTTT.

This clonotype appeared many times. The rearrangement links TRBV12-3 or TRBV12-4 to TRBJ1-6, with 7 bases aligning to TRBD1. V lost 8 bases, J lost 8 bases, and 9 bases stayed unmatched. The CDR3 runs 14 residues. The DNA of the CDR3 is TGTGCCAGCGCGTTAAGGGGACAGCATTCACCCCTCCACTTT. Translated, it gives CASALRGQHSPLHF.

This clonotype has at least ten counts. CDR3 coding DNA: TGCAGTGCTGGCTCCTTGGGGAACACTGAAGCTTTCTTT. Translated: CSAGSLGNTEAFF. The chain uses TRBV20-1 and TRBJ1-1; D is uncertain. Germline V gene data show CDR1 as DFQATT and CDR2 as SNEGSKA (reference sequence). CDR3 length: 13 amino acids. V lost 5 bases and J lost 1, with 11 bases in between.

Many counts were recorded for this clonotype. The CDR3 here is CASRPAGAGYTF. DNA of the CDR3: TGTGCCAGCCGACCCGCCGGGGCTGGCTACACCTTC. The chain has TRBV27 and TRBJ1-2, with TRBD1 as a possible D gene (5 bases). The CDR3 runs 12 residues. V was clipped by 8 bases and J by 7 bases, with 14 bases between them. Germline V gene lookup returns CDR1 MNHEY and CDR2 SMNVEV (reference sequence).

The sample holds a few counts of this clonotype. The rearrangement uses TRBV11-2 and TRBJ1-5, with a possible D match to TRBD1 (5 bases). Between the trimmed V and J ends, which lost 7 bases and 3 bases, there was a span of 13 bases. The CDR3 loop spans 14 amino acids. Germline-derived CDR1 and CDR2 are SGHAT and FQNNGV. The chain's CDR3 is CASTDDSPNQPQHF. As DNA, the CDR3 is TGTGCCAGCACCGATGACAGTCCCAATCAGCCCCAGCATTTT.

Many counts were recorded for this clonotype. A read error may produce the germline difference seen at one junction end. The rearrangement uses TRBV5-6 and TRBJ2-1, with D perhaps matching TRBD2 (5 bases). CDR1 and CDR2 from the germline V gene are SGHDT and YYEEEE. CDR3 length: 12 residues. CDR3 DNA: TGTGCCAGCAGCCGAAGCGGCGGCGAAGGGCTCTTC. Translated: CASSRSGGEGLF.

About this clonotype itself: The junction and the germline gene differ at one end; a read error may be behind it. Here the CDR3 reads CASRLDARGNHNEQFF. The CDR3 bases are TGCGCCAGCAGATTGGATGCCCGCGGGAACCACAATGAGCAGTTCTTC. The chain uses TRBV5-1 and TRBJ2-1, with a tentative D call TRBD2 (6 bases). CDR1 is SGHRS and CDR2 is YFSETQ in the germline V gene. The CDR3 extends over 16 amino acids.

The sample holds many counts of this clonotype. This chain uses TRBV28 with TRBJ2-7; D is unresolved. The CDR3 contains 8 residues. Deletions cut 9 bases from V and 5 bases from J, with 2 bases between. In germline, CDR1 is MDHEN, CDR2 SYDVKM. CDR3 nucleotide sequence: TGTGCCAGTCACGAGCAGTACGTC. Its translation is CASHEQYV.

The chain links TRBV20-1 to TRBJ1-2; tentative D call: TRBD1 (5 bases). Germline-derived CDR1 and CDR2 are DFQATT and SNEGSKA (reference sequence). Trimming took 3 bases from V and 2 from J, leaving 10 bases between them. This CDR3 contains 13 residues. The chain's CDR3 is CSASREMNYGYTF. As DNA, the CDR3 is TGCAGTGCTAGCAGGGAAATGAACTATGGCTACACCTTC.

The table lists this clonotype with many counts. The CDR3: CASSPRNRGRNQPQHF. In DNA form, the CDR3 reads TGTGCCAGCAGTCCCAGAAACAGGGGGCGCAATCAGCCCCAGCATTTT. The rearrangement uses TRBV28 and TRBJ1-5; 9 bases map to TRBD1. Germline CDR1 MDHEN, CDR2 SYDVKM. This CDR3 contains 16 residues. Germline trimming cut 5 bases from V and 2 bases from J; bases unmatched to any gene: 7.

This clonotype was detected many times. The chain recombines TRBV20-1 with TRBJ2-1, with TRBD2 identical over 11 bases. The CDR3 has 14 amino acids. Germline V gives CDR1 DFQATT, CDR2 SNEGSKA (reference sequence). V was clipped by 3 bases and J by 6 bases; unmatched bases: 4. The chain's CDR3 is CSASVLAGGNEQFF. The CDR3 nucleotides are TGCAGTGCTAGCGTCCTAGCGGGGGGCAATGAGCAGTTCTTC.